The 18 T cell receptor beta chains in this list originate from one sample, sequenced in a study of cytomegalovirus exposure and HLA in healthy donors. TCRdb's copy holds only in-frame clones and misses some; the assay was immunoSEQ multiplex PCR. The sample carries 85,000 to 120,000 clones, about 88% recorded once. The sample was PBMCs. The receptors here all came from a woman under 30 in good health and CMV-seropositive.

The CDR3 sequence: CASQGVLSYEQYF. The CDR3 nucleotides read TGTGCCAGCCAGGGGGTCCTCTCCTACGAGCAGTACTTC. The rearrangement joins TRBV6-1 to TRBJ2-7, with 7 bases identical to TRBD1. The CDR3 loop spans 13 amino acids. V shed 8 bases and J 0 bases; nucleotides not matched to a gene: 4. Germline CDR1 reads MNHNS; CDR2 reads SASEGT.

The CDR3 loop is CSADRRDEQYF. Here the CDR3 DNA reads TGCAGTGCTGACCGGAGAGACGAGCAGTACTTC. The V gene is TRBV20-1, the J gene TRBJ2-7; no firm D call. The germline V gene encodes CDR1 DFQATT and CDR2 SNEGSKA (reference sequence). V was clipped by 5 bases and J by 5 bases, with 10 bases between them. There are 11 residues in the CDR3.

The V gene is TRBV28, the J gene TRBJ2-7; tentatively, D is TRBD1 (6 bases). The CDR3 consists of 15 residues. Germline loops: CDR1 MDHEN, CDR2 SYDVKM. V was shortened by 3 bases and J by 4 bases, with 16 bases between the two germline ends. This chain's CDR3 is CASSFALGALYEQYF. In DNA form, the CDR3 reads TGTGCCAGCAGTTTTGCTCTGGGGGCTCTTTACGAGCAGTACTTC. The whole variable domain, filled in from reference TRBV28 and TRBJ2-7, reads DVKVTQSSRYLVKRTGEKVFLECVQDMDHENMFWYRQDPGLGLRLIYFSYDVKMKEKGDIPEGYSVSREKKERFSLILESASTNQTSMYLCASSFALGALYEQYFGPGTRLTVT.

Only a few counts were recorded for this clone. This sequence joins TRBV14 and TRBJ1-6; 8 positions agree with TRBD1. Germline trimming cut 1 base from V and 10 bases from J; bases unmatched to any gene: 6. Germline loops: CDR1 SGHDN, CDR2 FVKESK. The CDR3 length is 15 residues. This CDR3 reads CASSQVTGGHSPLHF. The CDR3 DNA reads TGTGCCAGCAGCCAAGTAACAGGGGGACACTCACCCCTCCACTTT.

This chain links TRBV18 with TRBJ2-5; a possible D gene is TRBD2 (6 bases). V was shortened by 0 bases and J by 1 base, with 6 bases between the two germline ends. There are 14 residues in the CDR3. Looked up from germline, CDR1 is KGHSH and CDR2 is LQKENI. CDR3 residues: CASSPPGLQETQYF. In nucleotides, the CDR3 is TGTGCCAGCTCACCACCGGGACTCCAAGAGACCCAGTACTTC.

The rearrangement links TRBV11-3 to TRBJ2-5; D unclear. The CDR3 consists of 11 residues. Germline loops: CDR1 SGHNT, CDR2 YENEEA. V was trimmed by 8 bases and J by 5 bases, leaving 9 bases between them. The CDR3 DNA reads as TGTGCCAGCTCCCGTCCGGAGACCCAGTACTTC. This encodes CASSRPETQYF.

The J gene is TRBJ1-2, the V gene TRBV28; no reliable D call. This CDR3 has 12 residues. V lost 5 bases and J 0 bases, leaving 4 bases between the germline ends. Per the germline V gene, CDR1 is MDHEN and CDR2 is SYDVKM. The CDR3 DNA reads TGTGCCAGCAGTCCTTCTAACTATGGCTACACCTTC. Protein: CASSPSNYGYTF.

As DNA, the CDR3 is TGTGCCAGCAGCCCACAGGGGGCGCAGGTCACTGAAGCTTTCTTT. Amino acids: CASSPQGAQVTEAFF. V usage is TRBV9 and J usage is TRBJ1-1, with TRBD1 matching 9 bases. Looked up from germline, CDR1 is SGDLS and CDR2 is YYNGEE. With V trimmed by 4 bases and J by 4 bases, 8 bases remained unmatched. The CDR3 runs to 15 residues.

The V and J genes are TRBV5-4 and TRBJ1-2, with TRBD1 matching 10 bases. This CDR3 region has 15 residues. The V segment lost 4 bases and the J segment 8 bases; nucleotides outside the gene matches: 11. Germline loops: CDR1 SGHNT, CDR2 YYREEE (reference sequence). CDR3 nucleotide sequence: TGTGCCAGCAGCGCATCCGGGACAGGGGCGGGAGGCTACACCTTC. The encoded protein is CASSASGTGAGGYTF.

This clone was found once. This chain connects TRBV25-1 to TRBJ2-7; D is undetermined. V dropped 3 bases and J dropped 7 bases, with 13 bases sitting between them. CDR1 is MGHDK, CDR2 SYGVNS, per germline. CDR3 length: 13 amino acids. CDR3 bases: TGTGCCAGCAGTGACCCAGCCCGGAGTGAGCAGTACTTC. Translation: CASSDPARSEQYF.

This clone came up once. The rearrangement uses TRBV28 and TRBJ1-2; D is unclear. The CDR3 has 12 residues. Trimming stripped 4 bases from V and 5 bases from J, with 8 bases between. Germline-derived CDR1 and CDR2 are MDHEN and SYDVKM. CDR3 sequence (DNA): TGTGCCAGCAGTTCTACAGAGTATGGCTACACCTTC. Translating it yields CASSSTEYGYTF.

The V gene is TRBV6-1, the J gene TRBJ2-1; 7 bases align to TRBD1. This CDR3 has 16 residues. J gave up 2 bases and V 4 bases, and 8 bases lay outside the gene matches. The germline V gene has CDR1 MNHNS and CDR2 SASEGT. The CDR3 DNA follows: TGTGCCAGCAGTGGGGTTACAGGGGAACCCTACAATGAGCAGTTCTTC. Protein product: CASSGVTGEPYNEQFF.

In its sample, this clone was seen a few times. The chain couples TRBV2 to TRBJ1-1; D not certain. CDR1 and CDR2 (germline): SNHLY, FYNNEI. The length of the CDR3 is 12 residues. Trimming removed 6 bases at V and 4 bases at J, with 9 bases between. CDR3 in amino acids: CASRGRSTEAFF. The DNA of the CDR3 is TGTGCCAGCAGGGGGAGGTCCACTGAAGCTTTCTTT.

The chain links TRBV6-6 to TRBJ2-1, with 10 bases fitting TRBD2. This CDR3 has 15 residues. Germline V lookup: CDR1 MNHNY, CDR2 SVGAGI (reference sequence). Germline trimming cut 5 bases from V and 7 bases from J; bases unmatched to any gene: 8. The DNA of the CDR3 is TGTGCCAGCAGTGAGATAGCGGGGGGCCGTAATGAGCAGTTCTTC. Translated, it gives CASSEIAGGRNEQFF.

The rearrangement links TRBV7-8 to TRBJ1-5; D is unresolved. V was clipped by 5 bases and J by 6 bases, with 8 bases between them. From germline, CDR1 is SGHVS and CDR2 FQNEAQ. The CDR3 sequence is 12 residues long. CDR3 in amino acids: CASSHSGQPQHF. In nucleotides, the CDR3 is TGTGCCAGCAGCCATAGCGGTCAGCCCCAGCATTTT.

This clone has a handful of counts. The V call is TRBV11-1, the J call TRBJ1-2; D unclear. V was shortened by 7 bases and J by 5 bases, with 20 bases between the two germline ends. This CDR3 has 15 residues. The germline gives CDR1 SGHAT, CDR2 FQDESV (reference sequence). The CDR3, as DNA: TGTGCCAGCACCCAATGGTCAAACGGTGGTTATGGCTACACCTTC. Amino acids: CASTQWSNGGYGYTF.

V gene TRBV11-2 combines with J gene TRBJ2-7; weak D call: TRBD1 (6 bases). The germline gives CDR1 SGHAT, CDR2 FQNNGV. The V gene lost 4 bases and the J gene lost 3 bases, with 10 bases spanning the gap. CDR3 length: 13 amino acids. The CDR3 coding sequence is TGTGCCAGCAGCTCGACAGGCCACTACGAGCAGTACTTC. Encoded protein: CASSSTGHYEQYF. The variable domain in full, with the rest retrieved from reference TRBV11-2 and TRBJ2-7, is EAGVAQSPRYKIIEKRQSVAFWCNPISGHATLYWYQQILGQGPKLLIQFQNNGVVDDSQLPKDRFSAERLKGVDSTLKIQPAKLEDSAVYLCASSSTGHYEQYFGPGTRLTVT.

V gene TRBV29-1 combines with J gene TRBJ2-5; 8 bases map to TRBD1. V gave up 4 bases and J gave up 1 base; unmatched junction bases: 8. The CDR3 spans 15 residues. Germline CDR1 is SQVTM and CDR2 is ANQGSEA. CDR3 sequence: CSVVWGTGLQETQYF. As DNA, the CDR3 is TGCAGCGTTGTGTGGGGGACAGGACTCCAAGAGACCCAGTACTTC. The complete variable domain, with remaining parts taken from reference TRBV29-1 and TRBJ2-5, reads SAVISQKPSRDICQRGTSLTIQCQVDSQVTMMFWYRQQPGQSLTLIATANQGSEATYESGFVIDKFPISRPNLTFSTLTVSNMSPEDSSIYLCSVVWGTGLQETQYFGPGTRLLVL.